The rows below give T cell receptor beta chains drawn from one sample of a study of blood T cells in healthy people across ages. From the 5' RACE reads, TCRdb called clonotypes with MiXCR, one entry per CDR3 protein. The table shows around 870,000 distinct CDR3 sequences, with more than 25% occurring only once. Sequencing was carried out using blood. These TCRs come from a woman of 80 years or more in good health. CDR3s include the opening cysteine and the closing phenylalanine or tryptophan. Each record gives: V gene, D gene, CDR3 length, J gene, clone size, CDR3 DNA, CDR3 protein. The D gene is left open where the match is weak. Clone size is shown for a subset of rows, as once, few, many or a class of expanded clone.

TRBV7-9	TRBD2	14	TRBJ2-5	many	TGTGCCAGCAGCTCGAGGACTAGCGATGAGACCCAGTACTTC	CASSSRTSDETQYF
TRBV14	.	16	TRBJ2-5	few	TGTGCCAGCAGCCAAGATAGCACAGGCCGTCGGGAGACCCAGTACTTC	CASSQDSTGRRETQYF
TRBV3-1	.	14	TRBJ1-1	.	TGTGCCAGCAGCCAAGAGGGGCTTAGGACTGAAGCTTTCTTT	CASSQEGLRTEAFF
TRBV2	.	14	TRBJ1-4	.	TGTGCCTGCAGGCCGGAGGTGGTAAATGAAAAACTGTTTTTT	CACRPEVVNEKLFF
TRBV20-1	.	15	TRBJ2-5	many	TGCAGTGCTCTAAACACCGGGACCACCGAAGAGACCCAGTACTTC	CSALNTGTTEETQYF
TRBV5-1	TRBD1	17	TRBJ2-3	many	TGCGCCAGCAGCAGGACAGGCACTGCCCAGAGCACAGATACGCAGTATTTT	CASSRTGTAQSTDTQYF
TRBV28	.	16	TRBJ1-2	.	TGTGCCAGCAGTTTATGGTCTCAGGGTACTAACTATGGCTACACCTTC	CASSLWSQGTNYGYTF
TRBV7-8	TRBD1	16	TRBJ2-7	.	TGTGCCAGCAGCTCTAGGGCAGGGGGCGGTACGTACGAGCAGTACTTC	CASSSRAGGGTYEQYF
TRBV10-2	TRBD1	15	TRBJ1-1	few	TGCGCCAGCAATGCGGGGACAGGGGGCAGTGGGGAAGCTTTCTTT	CASNAGTGGSGEAFF
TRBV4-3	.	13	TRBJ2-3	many	TGCGCCAGCAGCCAAGAGGGAGCGAGGAGGCAGTATTTT	CASSQEGARRQYF
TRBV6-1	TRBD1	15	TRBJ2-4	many	TGTGCCAGCAGTGAGGCTTTAACAGGGGAAAACATTCAGTACTTC	CASSEALTGENIQYF
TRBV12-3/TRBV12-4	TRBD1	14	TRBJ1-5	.	TGTGCCAGCAGGGTGGGACAGGCGGATCAGCCCCAGCATTTT	CASRVGQADQPQHF
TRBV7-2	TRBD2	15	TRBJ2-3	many	TGTGCCAGCAGCGCCTGGGGCGGGGGGGCCGATACGCAGTATTTT	CASSAWGGGADTQYF
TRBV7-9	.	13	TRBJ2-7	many	TGTGCCAGCAGCTTAGCTTCCTCGGGCGAGCAGTACTTC	CASSLASSGEQYF
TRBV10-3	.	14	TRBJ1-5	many	TGTGCCACCAGGGCGGGGAAGAGCAATCAGCCCCAGCATTTT	CATRAGKSNQPQHF
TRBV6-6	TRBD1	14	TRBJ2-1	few	TGTGCCAGCAGTCCACCGGGACAGTACAATGAGCAGTTCTTC	CASSPPGQYNEQFF
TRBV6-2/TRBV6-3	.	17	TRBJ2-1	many	TGTGCCAGCAGTTACTCTGGCTACCCCGCGTCCTACAATGAGCAGTTCTTC	CASSYSGYPASYNEQFF
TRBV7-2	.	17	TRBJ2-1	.	TGTACCAGCAGCTTAGCGATGGGAAGCGCCCTCTACAATGAGCAGTTCTTC	CTSSLAMGSALYNEQFF
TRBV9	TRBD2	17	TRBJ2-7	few	TGTGCCAGCAGCGTAAACCCTAGCGGGGGGACGAGGAATGAGCAGTACTTC	CASSVNPSGGTRNEQYF
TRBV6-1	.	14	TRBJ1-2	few	TGTGCCAGCAGTGAATTGTCAGGACCCTATGGCTACACCTTC	CASSELSGPYGYTF
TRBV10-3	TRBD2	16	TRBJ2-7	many	TGTGCCATCAGTGGGGGCGGGGGGTTGGGTTCGGGCGAGCAGTACTTC	CAISGGGGLGSGEQYF
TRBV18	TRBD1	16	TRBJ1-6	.	TGTGCCAGCTCACCTGAAACAGGGGCGAATAATTCACCCCTCCACTTT	CASSPETGANNSPLHF
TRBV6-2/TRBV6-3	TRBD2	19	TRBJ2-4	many	TGTGCCAGCAGTTACACAAGCCCCGGACTAGCGCAAGCCAAAAACATTCAGTACTTC	CASSYTSPGLAQAKNIQYF
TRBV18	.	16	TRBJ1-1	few	TGTGCCAGCTCACCGCACGCAGGAGTGGAGGACACTGAAGCTTTCTTT	CASSPHAGVEDTEAFF
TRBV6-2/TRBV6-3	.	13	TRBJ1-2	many	TGTGCCAACAGTTCTGCGAGTGTGGGCGGCTACACCTTC	CANSSASVGGYTF
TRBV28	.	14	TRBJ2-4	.	TGTGCCAGCAGTCGGGCGGGCAGGGGAAACATTCAGTACTTC	CASSRAGRGNIQYF
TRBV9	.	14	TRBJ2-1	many	TGTGCCAGCAGCGTAGCGGGGGAATTAATGGAGCAGTTCTTC	CASSVAGELMEQFF
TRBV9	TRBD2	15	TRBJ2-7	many	TGTGCCAGCAGCCCCCAATTCGGACTAGAAGGCGAGCAGTACTTC	CASSPQFGLEGEQYF
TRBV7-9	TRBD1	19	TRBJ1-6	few	TGTGCCAGCAGCCTTGACAGGGGGCAGGCGAGCTCCTATAATTCACCCCTCCACTTT	CASSLDRGQASSYNSPLHF
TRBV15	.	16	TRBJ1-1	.	TGTGCCACCAGCAGAGGGGGTGGGGGGAAAGGGACTGAAGCTTTCTTT	CATSRGGGGKGTEAFF
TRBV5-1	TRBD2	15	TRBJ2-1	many	TGCGCCAGCAGCTTGACTAGCGGGGGCCACAATGAGCAGTTCTTC	CASSLTSGGHNEQFF
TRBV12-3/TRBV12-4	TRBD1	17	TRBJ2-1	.	TGTGCCAGCAGTTTCTCCCTCGACAGGGGGCCGTACAATGAGCAGTTCTTC	CASSFSLDRGPYNEQFF